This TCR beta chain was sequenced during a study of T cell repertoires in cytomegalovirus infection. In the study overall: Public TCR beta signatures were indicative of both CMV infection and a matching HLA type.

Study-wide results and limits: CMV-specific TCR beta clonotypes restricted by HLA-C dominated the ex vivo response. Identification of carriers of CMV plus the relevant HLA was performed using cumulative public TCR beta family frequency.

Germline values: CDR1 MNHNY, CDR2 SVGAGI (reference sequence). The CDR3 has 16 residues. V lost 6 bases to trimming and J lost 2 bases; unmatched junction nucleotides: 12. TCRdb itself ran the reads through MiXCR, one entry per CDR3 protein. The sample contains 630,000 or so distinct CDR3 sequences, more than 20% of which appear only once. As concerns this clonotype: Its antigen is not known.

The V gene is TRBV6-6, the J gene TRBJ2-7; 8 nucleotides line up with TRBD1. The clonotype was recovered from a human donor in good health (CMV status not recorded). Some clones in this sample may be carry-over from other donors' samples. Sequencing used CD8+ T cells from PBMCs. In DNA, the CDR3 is TGTGCCAGCAGCCGTCTGACAGGGGCGAACACCTACGAGCAGTACTTC. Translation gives CASSRLTGANTYEQYF.